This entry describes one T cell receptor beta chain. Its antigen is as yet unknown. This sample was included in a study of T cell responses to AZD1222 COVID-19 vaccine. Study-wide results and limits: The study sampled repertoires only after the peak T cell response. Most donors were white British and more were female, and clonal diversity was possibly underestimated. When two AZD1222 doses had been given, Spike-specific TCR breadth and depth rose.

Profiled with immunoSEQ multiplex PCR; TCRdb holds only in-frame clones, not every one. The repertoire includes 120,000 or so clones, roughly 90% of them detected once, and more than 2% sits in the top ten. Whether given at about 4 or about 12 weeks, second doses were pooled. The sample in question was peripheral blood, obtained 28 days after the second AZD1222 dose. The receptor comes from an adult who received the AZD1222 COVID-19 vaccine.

This chain's CDR3 is CASRYRGRNEQYF. CDR3 sequence (DNA): TGTGCCAGCAGATACAGGGGTAGGAACGAGCAGTACTTC. The chain couples TRBV5-5 to TRBJ2-7; 7 bases agree with TRBD1. The germline CDR1 and CDR2 sequences are SGHKS and YYEKEE (reference sequence). V lost 5 bases and J lost 5; bases outside the gene matches: 7. The CDR3 sequence is 13 residues long.